Below are 7 T cell receptor beta chains sequenced from a single sample in a study of post-analysis software for immune sequencing data. Study results and caveats: Roughly 5 TRBV segments were significantly more frequent in patients than in controls. TRBV5-6, TRBV5-1 and TRBV20-1 were among these segments.

Antigens for these TCRs are unknown. Prepared libraries of TCR beta cDNA carried unique molecular identifiers. TCRdb re-called the PCR reads with MiXCR, one entry per CDR3 protein. The sample contains 820,000 or so distinct CDR3 sequences, roughly half of which appear only once. The sequenced material came from blood. Source of these receptors: a girl between 5 and 17 years old with multiple sclerosis.

The chain combines TRBV20-1 with TRBJ2-3, with 8 bases identical to TRBD2. The CDR3 consists of 15 residues. Germline V gene data show CDR1 as DFQATT and CDR2 as SNEGSKA (reference sequence). Trimming cost V 5 bases and J 5 bases; bases outside gene matches: 12. CDR3 coding DNA: TGCAGTGCTGCGACCGGGACTAGTGTAGGAGATACGCAGTATTTT. It codes for CSAATGTSVGDTQYF.

The chain combines TRBV27 with TRBJ1-2, with D unresolved. Looked up from germline, CDR1 is MNHEY and CDR2 is SMNVEV (reference sequence). The CDR3 contains 14 residues. The germline V and J ends were trimmed by 3 bases and 0 bases, with 8 bases remaining between them. The CDR3 nucleotides are TGTGCCAGCAGTTTGCGTGGCACTAACTATGGCTACACCTTC. Protein product: CASSLRGTNYGYTF.

This clonotype has only a few counts. The CDR3 reads CSARRGDSQETQYF. The CDR3 DNA follows: TGCAGTGCTAGGCGCGGGGATAGCCAAGAGACCCAGTACTTC. V usage is TRBV20-1 and J usage is TRBJ2-5; TRBD2 is a possible D gene (6 bases). This CDR3 spans 14 amino acids. Germline V lookup: CDR1 DFQATT, CDR2 SNEGSKA (reference sequence). The V end lost 3 bases, the J end lost 1 base, and 12 bases lay between the germline ends.

This clonotype was seen more than once but under ten times. The chain has TRBV6-5 and TRBJ2-4, with D perhaps matching TRBD2 (6 bases). Germline lookup yields CDR1 MNHEY and CDR2 SVGAGI. CDR3 length: 19 residues. V was cut by 2 bases and J by 1 base, with 21 bases left in between. The CDR3 loop is CASSYRGRLITGAKNIQYF. CDR3 DNA: TGTGCCAGCAGTTACCGGGGGAGACTAATAACGGGTGCCAAAAACATTCAGTACTTC.

There are a few counts of this clonotype. V is TRBV7-2 and J is TRBJ2-1; 14 bases align to TRBD2. Germline values: CDR1 SGHTA, CDR2 FQGNSA. V lost 1 base and J lost 6; bases outside the gene matches: 2. This CDR3 has 16 amino acids. The CDR3 spells CASSLVGTSGGNEQFF. The DNA for the CDR3 is TGTGCCAGCAGCTTAGTGGGGACTAGCGGGGGCAATGAGCAGTTCTTC.

The V and J genes are TRBV27 and TRBJ1-1; 11 bases fit TRBD1. The CDR3 has 16 amino acids. Germline V gives CDR1 MNHEY, CDR2 SMNVEV (reference sequence). The trim removed 5 bases at V and 4 bases at J, leaving 9 bases unmatched. In DNA form, the CDR3 reads TGTGCCAGCAGTCCCTCGGGGACAGGGGGAATCACTGAAGCTTTCTTT. Residues: CASSPSGTGGITEAFF.

This chain connects TRBV20-1 to TRBJ1-5, with unresolved D. The germline V gene encodes CDR1 DFQATT and CDR2 SNEGSKA (reference sequence). The CDR3 is 17 amino acids. Trimming took 3 bases from V and 1 from J, leaving 19 bases between them. As DNA, the CDR3 is TGCAGTGCTAGCCCCGGGCGGGGTACGGGAAGCAATCAGCCCCAGCATTTT. This encodes CSASPGRGTGSNQPQHF.